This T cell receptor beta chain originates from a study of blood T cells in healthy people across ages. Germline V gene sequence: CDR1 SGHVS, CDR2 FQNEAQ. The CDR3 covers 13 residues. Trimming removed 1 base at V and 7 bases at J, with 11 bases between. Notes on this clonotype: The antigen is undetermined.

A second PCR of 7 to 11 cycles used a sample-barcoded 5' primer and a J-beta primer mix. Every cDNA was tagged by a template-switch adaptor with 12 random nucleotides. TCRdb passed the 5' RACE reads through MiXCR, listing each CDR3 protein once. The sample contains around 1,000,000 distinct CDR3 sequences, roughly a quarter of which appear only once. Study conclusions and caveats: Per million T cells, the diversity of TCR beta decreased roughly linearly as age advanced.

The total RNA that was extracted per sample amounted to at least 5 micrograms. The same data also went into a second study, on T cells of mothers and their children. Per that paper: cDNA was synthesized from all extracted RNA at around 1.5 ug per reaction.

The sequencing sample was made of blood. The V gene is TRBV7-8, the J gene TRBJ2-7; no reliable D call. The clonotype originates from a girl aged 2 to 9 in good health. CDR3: CASSLEYPWEQYF. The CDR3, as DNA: TGTGCCAGCAGCTTAGAGTATCCGTGGGAGCAGTACTTC.